This paragraph reports one T cell receptor beta chain. The assay was immunoSEQ multiplex PCR, and TCRdb's table has in-frame clones only and misses some. This table has some 150,000 clones, 80% appearing once. V dropped 0 bases and J dropped 8 bases, with 10 bases sitting between them. Germline V gene sequence: CDR1 MNHEY, CDR2 SVGEGT. The CDR3 runs 13 residues. This specimen belongs to a study of blood T cell repertoires in COVID-19. For the study at large: T cells, B-cell-depleted T cells, or PBMCs provided the cDNA or gDNA that served as material.

The sample consisted of peripheral blood. The receptor's source is a man in his 60s with acute or convalescent COVID-19. V usage is TRBV6-2 or TRBV6-3 and J usage is TRBJ2-5; maybe TRBD1 (5 bases). The CDR3 sequence is CASSYSLQGTQYF. The CDR3 coding sequence is TGTGCCAGCAGTTACTCTCTCCAGGGTACCCAGTACTTC.